These T cell receptor beta chains were read from a single sample in a study of blood T cell repertoires in COVID-19. The method was immunoSEQ multiplex PCR; TCRdb's version includes in-frame clones alone and lacks a portion of them. In the table there are roughly 300,000 clones, 65% to 90% of which are singletons. The sequenced sample was peripheral blood. These receptors all stem from a woman in her sixties with active or convalescent COVID-19. Each CDR3 is given with its conserved first and last residue. A D gene is named only where the DNA matches it firmly. Size is stated for part of the rows, as once, few or many counts, or as a class when the clone is expanded.

D | J | size | V | DNA | CDR3
. | TRBJ2-5 | . | TRBV2 | TGTGCCAGCAGTGAAGTAAGGACTCCTACGAAAGAGACCCAGTACTTC | CASSEVRTPTKETQYF
TRBD1 | TRBJ2-2 | . | TRBV10-3 | TGTGCCATCACGGCGACAGGGGACACCGGGGAGCTGTTTTTT | CAITATGDTGELFF
TRBD1 | TRBJ2-7 | . | TRBV19 | TGTGCCAGTAGGAACCCGGGACAGGGGGCCTACGAGCAGTACTTC | CASRNPGQGAYEQYF
. | TRBJ1-2 | . | TRBV25-1 | TGTGCCAGCACCACCCCAGGGGAATTCTATGGCTACACCTTC | CASTTPGEFYGYTF
. | TRBJ2-2 | . | TRBV11-2 | TGTGCCAGCAGCTTAGGGTCCGGGGTGGCCGGGGAGCTGTTTTTT | CASSLGSGVAGELFF
TRBD1 | TRBJ2-1 | . | TRBV7-8 | TGTGCCAGCTCCCTGGACAGGGGGCTTTACAATGAGCAGTTCTTC | CASSLDRGLYNEQFF
TRBD2 | TRBJ2-5 | . | TRBV6-5 | TGTGCCAGCACACGGGGGGGCGACAACCAAGAGACCCAGTACTTC | CASTRGGDNQETQYF
. | TRBJ1-5 | . | TRBV29-1 | TGCAGCGCCGGGGTTAGCAATCAGCCCCAGCATTTT | CSAGVSNQPQHF
TRBD1 | TRBJ2-5 | . | TRBV18 | TGTGCCAGCTCACCTCGAGGTGAGACAGGGTTGTTGGAGACCCAGTACTTC | CASSPRGETGLLETQYF
TRBD2 | TRBJ2-7 | . | TRBV7-2 | TGTGCCAGCAGCCCGACTAGCGGGGGGGCGAGAAACGAGCAGTACTTC | CASSPTSGGARNEQYF
. | TRBJ2-5 | once | TRBV19 | TGTGCCAGTAGTACCCGGGGATTTGGCCAAGAGACCCAGTACTTC | CASSTRGFGQETQYF
. | TRBJ2-3 | . | TRBV5-1 | TGCGCCAGCAGCGACAGGACCACAGATACGCAGTATTTT | CASSDRTTDTQYF
TRBD2 | TRBJ2-7 | . | TRBV6-2/TRBV6-3 | TGTGCCAGCAGTTGGGATCTAGCGGGGGGGCCCTACGAGCAGTACTTC | CASSWDLAGGPYEQYF
TRBD1 | TRBJ1-1 | . | TRBV12-3/TRBV12-4 | TGTGCCAGCAGTTTTACAGGGGGCACTGAAGCTTTCTTT | CASSFTGGTEAFF
TRBD1 | TRBJ1-5 | . | TRBV7-9 | TGTGCCAGCAGCTTAGCGGGGACAGGGTACAATCAGCCCCAGCATTTT | CASSLAGTGYNQPQHF
. | TRBJ2-5 | . | TRBV5-1 | TGCGCCAGCAGCTTGGACTACGAGACCCAGTACTTC | CASSLDYETQYF
. | TRBJ1-1 | . | TRBV18 | TGTGCCAGCTCAGCTCAGGGGCCCCCTCGGAACACTGAAGCTTTCTTT | CASSAQGPPRNTEAFF
. | TRBJ2-3 | once | TRBV7-8 | TGTGCCAGCAGCTTAGTCACGGGACACAGCACAGATACGCAGTATTTT | CASSLVTGHSTDTQYF
. | TRBJ1-4 | . | TRBV6-6 | TGTGCCACCCTACTCCAGACAAGTTTTGGTGAAAAACTGTTTTTT | CATLLQTSFGEKLFF
. | TRBJ2-2 | . | TRBV12-3/TRBV12-4 | TGTGCCAGCACTGACACTTACACCGGGGAGCTGTTTTTT | CASTDTYTGELFF
TRBD2 | TRBJ2-3 | . | TRBV7-9 | TGTGCCAGCAGCTTAGAAGGACTAGCCTACACAGATACGCAGTATTTT | CASSLEGLAYTDTQYF
TRBD1 | TRBJ2-7 | . | TRBV18 | TGTGCCAGCTCACCAACCAGGGGGCGCTCCTACGAGCAGTACTTC | CASSPTRGRSYEQYF
. | TRBJ1-1 | once | TRBV18 | TGTGCCAGCTCACCAGAGGCAGCTAAGAACACTGAAGCTTTCTTT | CASSPEAAKNTEAFF
TRBD2 | TRBJ2-1 | . | TRBV6-2/TRBV6-3 | TGTGCCAGCAGCAATCCTGGGGGAGGGCCAATATACAATGAGCAGTTCTTC | CASSNPGGGPIYNEQFF
. | TRBJ2-1 | . | TRBV29-1 | TGCAGCGTTGAAGACAGGCCTACCTACAATGAGCAGTTCTTC | CSVEDRPTYNEQFF
. | TRBJ1-2 | . | TRBV7-3 | TGTGCCAGCAGCTTAACTGGCAGGGCTCACGGCTACACCTTC | CASSLTGRAHGYTF
TRBD1 | TRBJ1-2 | few | TRBV7-2 | TGTGCCAGCAGCTTGGGACAGGCTTTCTATGGCTACACCTTC | CASSLGQAFYGYTF
. | TRBJ2-1 | . | TRBV18 | TGTGCCAGCTCACCACCGTTGGCCACCAATGAGCAGTTCTTC | CASSPPLATNEQFF
. | TRBJ1-3 | . | TRBV5-6 | TGTGCCAGCAGACGACAGTTACCCTGGGCCTCTGGAAACACCATATATTTT | CASRRQLPWASGNTIYF
. | TRBJ2-7 | many | TRBV11-3 | TGTGCCAGCAGCCATGGGCTCTACGAGCAGTACTTC | CASSHGLYEQYF
. | TRBJ1-1 | . | TRBV18 | TGTGCCAGCTCACCGATGAAGCAGGGCATCACTGAAGCTTTCTTT | CASSPMKQGITEAFF
TRBD2 | TRBJ2-3 | once | TRBV20-1 | TGCAGTGCTAGTTTGGCTAGCGGGGCGGATACGCAGTATTTT | CSASLASGADTQYF
TRBD2 | TRBJ2-3 | . | TRBV7-9 | TGTGCCAGCAGCTTCGGGGGGTACGGGACAGATACGCAGTATTTT | CASSFGGYGTDTQYF
TRBD1 | TRBJ2-1 | . | TRBV5-4 | TGTGCCAGCAGGGCTGACAGGGGTAACTACAATGAGCAGTTCTTC | CASRADRGNYNEQFF
TRBD1 | TRBJ2-2 | . | TRBV5-1 | TGCGCCAGCACGGGACAGGGGAACACCGGGGAGCTGTTTTTT | CASTGQGNTGELFF
. | TRBJ2-7 | . | TRBV6-5 | TGTGCCAGCAGTTTACGGGGTTCCTACGAGCAGTACTTC | CASSLRGSYEQYF